This is a list of T cell receptor beta chains from one sample in a study of OX40 agonist ivuxolimab in advanced cancers. The method was immunoSEQ multiplex PCR; TCRdb's version includes in-frame clones alone and lacks a portion of them. The sample carries over 30,000 clones, about 81% recorded once. The material was CD4+ or CD8+ T cells sorted from blood, obtained in a trial of the OX40 agonist ivuxolimab. The receptors come from an adult with an advanced solid tumor such as melanoma, head and neck, liver or kidney cancer. CDR3s include the opening cysteine and the closing phenylalanine or tryptophan. The D gene is left open where the match is weak. Only some rows state a clone size, as once, few, many or a class for expanded clones.

abundance: NA; d_gene: NA; v_gene: TRBV5-4; j_gene: TRBJ2-7; CDR3nt: TGTGCCAGCAGCTTACCGGGACTGGGTTCCTACGAGCAGTACTTC; CDR3aa: CASSLPGLGSYEQYF
abundance: NA; d_gene: NA; v_gene: TRBV28; j_gene: TRBJ2-7; CDR3nt: TGTGCCAGCAGCCGTAACCTCTACGAGCAGTACTTC; CDR3aa: CASSRNLYEQYF
abundance: NA; d_gene: NA; v_gene: TRBV6-1; j_gene: TRBJ2-7; CDR3nt: TGTGCCAGCATGCGGGGAGGGGGCTACGAGCAGTACTTC; CDR3aa: CASMRGGGYEQYF
abundance: NA; d_gene: NA; v_gene: TRBV29-1; j_gene: TRBJ1-4; CDR3nt: TGCAGCGTTGTTAGCAATGAAAAACTGTTTTTT; CDR3aa: CSVVSNEKLFF
abundance: NA; d_gene: NA; v_gene: TRBV10-2; j_gene: TRBJ1-2; CDR3nt: TGCGCCAGCAGTGAGTCTCCTAGTAACTATGGCTACACCTTC; CDR3aa: CASSESPSNYGYTF
abundance: NA; d_gene: NA; v_gene: TRBV15; j_gene: TRBJ1-5; CDR3nt: TGTGCCACCAGCAGAGTCACAGGGACACAGAATCAGCCCCAGCATTTT; CDR3aa: CATSRVTGTQNQPQHF
abundance: few; d_gene: NA; v_gene: TRBV6-4; j_gene: TRBJ2-5; CDR3nt: TGTGCCCTCCCCCACGGGGGGCCCGAGACCCAGTACTTC; CDR3aa: CALPHGGPETQYF
abundance: few; d_gene: TRBD2; v_gene: TRBV5-1; j_gene: TRBJ2-1; CDR3nt: TGCGCCAGCAGCCCCGGGGGGGTTAGAGATGAGCAGTTCTTC; CDR3aa: CASSPGGVRDEQFF
abundance: once; d_gene: TRBD1; v_gene: TRBV18; j_gene: TRBJ1-1; CDR3nt: TGTGCCAGCTCATCACAGGGGGCGAAGACTGAAGCTTTCTTT; CDR3aa: CASSSQGAKTEAFF
abundance: once; d_gene: NA; v_gene: TRBV11-2; j_gene: TRBJ1-3; CDR3nt: TGTGCCAGCAGCTCTCAAAGCTCTGGAAACACCATATATTTT; CDR3aa: CASSSQSSGNTIYF
abundance: NA; d_gene: TRBD1; v_gene: TRBV5-1; j_gene: TRBJ2-1; CDR3nt: TGCGCCAGCAGCGCGGGACAGGGACCCTACAATGAGCAGTTCTTC; CDR3aa: CASSAGQGPYNEQFF
abundance: few; d_gene: TRBD1; v_gene: TRBV15; j_gene: TRBJ2-6; CDR3nt: TGTGCCACCAGCCCATGGACAGGGATATCGACTGGGGCCAACGTCCTGACTTTC; CDR3aa: CATSPWTGISTGANVLTF
abundance: NA; d_gene: NA; v_gene: TRBV30; j_gene: TRBJ2-5; CDR3nt: TGTGCCTGGAGTTTCGGGGTTACTCAAGAGACCCAGTACTTC; CDR3aa: CAWSFGVTQETQYF
abundance: NA; d_gene: TRBD1; v_gene: TRBV7-2; j_gene: TRBJ2-7; CDR3nt: TGTGCCAGCAGCTCCGCCGGGACAGGTGCCTACGAGCAGTACTTC; CDR3aa: CASSSAGTGAYEQYF
abundance: NA; d_gene: NA; v_gene: TRBV2; j_gene: TRBJ1-6; CDR3nt: TGTGCCCCACCAAGGGTGAAGGTCGCTGACGATAATTCACCCCTCCACTTT; CDR3aa: CAPPRVKVADDNSPLHF
abundance: NA; d_gene: TRBD2; v_gene: TRBV27; j_gene: TRBJ2-5; CDR3nt: TGTGCCAGCAGGCCTAGCGGGGGGGAGACCCAGTACTTC; CDR3aa: CASRPSGGETQYF
abundance: NA; d_gene: TRBD1; v_gene: TRBV27; j_gene: TRBJ1-5; CDR3nt: TGTGCCAGCAGATCCCTCCGGGACAGGGGTCAGCCCCAGCATTTT; CDR3aa: CASRSLRDRGQPQHF
abundance: NA; d_gene: NA; v_gene: TRBV6-4; j_gene: TRBJ1-5; CDR3nt: TGTGCCAGCAGTGACCCTAAAACCAAGACTTGGCAGCCCCAGCATTTT; CDR3aa: CASSDPKTKTWQPQHF
abundance: NA; d_gene: NA; v_gene: TRBV28; j_gene: TRBJ1-2; CDR3nt: TGTGCCAGCAGTCGTATTGGGGGCTACACCTTC; CDR3aa: CASSRIGGYTF
abundance: NA; d_gene: NA; v_gene: TRBV29-1; j_gene: TRBJ2-1; CDR3nt: TGCAGCGCCGAAGACACGGGAGATAGGGATGAGCAGTTCTTC; CDR3aa: CSAEDTGDRDEQFF
abundance: NA; d_gene: NA; v_gene: TRBV5-8; j_gene: TRBJ1-2; CDR3nt: TGTGCCAGCAGCTTGTTCCGGGGTTGGGGCTACACCTTC; CDR3aa: CASSLFRGWGYTF
abundance: NA; d_gene: NA; v_gene: TRBV9; j_gene: TRBJ2-3; CDR3nt: TGTGCCAGCAGCCTTAGGTTAGGCAACACAGATACGCAGTATTTT; CDR3aa: CASSLRLGNTDTQYF
abundance: NA; d_gene: NA; v_gene: TRBV6-5; j_gene: TRBJ2-5; CDR3nt: TGTGCCAGCAGTTACACGGGCGGGCAGTACTTC; CDR3aa: CASSYTGGQYF
abundance: NA; d_gene: TRBD2; v_gene: TRBV27; j_gene: TRBJ2-3; CDR3nt: TGTGCCAGCAGTTTGGAATATAGCGGGGGGTTAGATACGCAGTATTTT; CDR3aa: CASSLEYSGGLDTQYF
abundance: NA; d_gene: TRBD1; v_gene: TRBV5-1; j_gene: TRBJ2-4; CDR3nt: TGCGCCAGCAGTAAGGGGACAGTGGGCAAAAACATTCAGTACTTC; CDR3aa: CASSKGTVGKNIQYF
abundance: NA; d_gene: NA; v_gene: TRBV6-1; j_gene: TRBJ2-3; CDR3nt: TGTGCCAGCAGTCAAAGACTTGACTCCACAGATACGCAGTATTTT; CDR3aa: CASSQRLDSTDTQYF
abundance: NA; d_gene: TRBD1; v_gene: TRBV7-2; j_gene: TRBJ1-2; CDR3nt: TGTGCCAGCAGCTCCCAATTAACAGGGGGCGATGGCTACACCTTC; CDR3aa: CASSSQLTGGDGYTF
abundance: NA; d_gene: TRBD2; v_gene: TRBV9; j_gene: TRBJ2-1; CDR3nt: TGTGCCAGCAGCCGCACTAGCGGTCAGCGCAATGAGCAGTTCTTC; CDR3aa: CASSRTSGQRNEQFF
abundance: NA; d_gene: TRBD2; v_gene: TRBV2; j_gene: TRBJ2-3; CDR3nt: TGTGCCAGCAGCGGGAGCGGGGGGAACACAGATACGCAGTATTTT; CDR3aa: CASSGSGGNTDTQYF
abundance: NA; d_gene: NA; v_gene: TRBV4-3; j_gene: TRBJ2-2; CDR3nt: TGCGCCAGCAGCCAAGGGGTAAACAGGATTAGCGGGGAGCTGTTTTTT; CDR3aa: CASSQGVNRISGELFF
abundance: NA; d_gene: TRBD2; v_gene: TRBV18; j_gene: TRBJ2-1; CDR3nt: TGTGCCAGCTCACCACACGGCGGGGGTTTCCTAGGATACAATGAGCAGTTCTTC; CDR3aa: CASSPHGGGFLGYNEQFF
abundance: NA; d_gene: NA; v_gene: TRBV5-1; j_gene: TRBJ1-4; CDR3nt: TGCGCCAGCAGCTTGGGGGCCAGGGCAAATAATGAAAAACTGTTTTTT; CDR3aa: CASSLGARANNEKLFF
abundance: NA; d_gene: NA; v_gene: TRBV27; j_gene: TRBJ1-1; CDR3nt: NA; CDR3aa: CASRTTSFGPGTFF
abundance: NA; d_gene: TRBD1; v_gene: TRBV18; j_gene: TRBJ1-4; CDR3nt: TGTGCCAGCTCACCACCGGACAGGGCGGTTGAAAAACTGTTTTTT; CDR3aa: CASSPPDRAVEKLFF
abundance: NA; d_gene: NA; v_gene: TRBV6-1; j_gene: TRBJ1-2; CDR3nt: TGTGCCGGAAGAACAGGGTCGGAAGGCTACACCTTC; CDR3aa: CAGRTGSEGYTF
abundance: NA; d_gene: NA; v_gene: TRBV15; j_gene: TRBJ1-6; CDR3nt: TGTGCCACCAGCAGGCTCCCCCGGGAAAATAATTCACCCCTCCACTTT; CDR3aa: CATSRLPRENNSPLHF
abundance: NA; d_gene: NA; v_gene: TRBV5-1; j_gene: TRBJ2-2; CDR3nt: TGCGCCAGCAGCGACCAAACAGGGCCCGGGGAGCTGTTTTTT; CDR3aa: CASSDQTGPGELFF
abundance: once; d_gene: NA; v_gene: TRBV5-4; j_gene: TRBJ1-5; CDR3nt: TGTGCCAGCAGCCAAGGGGGCAATCAGCCCCAGCATTTT; CDR3aa: CASSQGGNQPQHF
abundance: NA; d_gene: TRBD1; v_gene: TRBV11-1; j_gene: TRBJ2-7; CDR3nt: TGTGCCAGCAGCTTAGGGACAGGGAAGATCTACGAGCAGTACTTC; CDR3aa: CASSLGTGKIYEQYF
abundance: NA; d_gene: NA; v_gene: TRBV11-2; j_gene: TRBJ1-6; CDR3nt: TGTGCCAGCAGCTTAGGGCTGTCTAACGGGGATTCACCCCTCCACTTT; CDR3aa: CASSLGLSNGDSPLHF
abundance: NA; d_gene: TRBD1; v_gene: TRBV28; j_gene: TRBJ2-2; CDR3nt: TGTGCCAGCAGTTTGGGACAGGCGGGGAACACCGGGGAGCTGTTTTTT; CDR3aa: CASSLGQAGNTGELFF
abundance: NA; d_gene: TRBD1; v_gene: TRBV6-5; j_gene: TRBJ1-1; CDR3nt: TGTGCCAGCAGTTTCGACAGGGCCGTCAACACTGAAGCTTTCTTT; CDR3aa: CASSFDRAVNTEAFF
abundance: NA; d_gene: TRBD1; v_gene: TRBV9; j_gene: TRBJ1-3; CDR3nt: TGTGCCAGCAGCCCAGAGACTAAGGGGGCCTCTGGAAACACCATATATTTT; CDR3aa: CASSPETKGASGNTIYF
abundance: NA; d_gene: NA; v_gene: TRBV18; j_gene: TRBJ2-1; CDR3nt: TGTGCCAGCTCAATGGCGGACAGCTCCTACAATGAGCAGTTCTTC; CDR3aa: CASSMADSSYNEQFF
abundance: NA; d_gene: NA; v_gene: TRBV4-3; j_gene: TRBJ1-2; CDR3nt: TGCGCCAGCAGCCAATCAGGCCTTGGCTACACCTTC; CDR3aa: CASSQSGLGYTF
abundance: NA; d_gene: TRBD1; v_gene: TRBV11-2; j_gene: TRBJ1-1; CDR3nt: TGTGCCAGCAGCCCAAGGACAGGGTGGAACACTGAAGCTTTCTTT; CDR3aa: CASSPRTGWNTEAFF
abundance: NA; d_gene: TRBD2; v_gene: TRBV2; j_gene: TRBJ2-1; CDR3nt: TGTGCCAGCAGTGTAATGCGGGAGTACAATGAGCAGTTCTTC; CDR3aa: CASSVMREYNEQFF
abundance: NA; d_gene: TRBD2; v_gene: TRBV9; j_gene: TRBJ2-6; CDR3nt: TGTGCCAGAAGGGGACTATCAGGGGCCAACGTCCTGACTTTC; CDR3aa: CARRGLSGANVLTF
abundance: few; d_gene: NA; v_gene: TRBV5-4; j_gene: TRBJ2-1; CDR3nt: TGTGCCAGCAGCCCTGGGGGTCCGGACTACAATGAGCAGTTCTTC; CDR3aa: CASSPGGPDYNEQFF
abundance: once; d_gene: TRBD2; v_gene: TRBV9; j_gene: TRBJ2-2; CDR3nt: TGTGCCAGCAGCGTATCTGCGGGGGGGTCCGGCGGGGAGCTGTTTTTT; CDR3aa: CASSVSAGGSGGELFF
abundance: NA; d_gene: NA; v_gene: TRBV6-1; j_gene: TRBJ2-1; CDR3nt: TGTGCCAGCAGTGGGCTAGCCGGATACAATGAGCAGTTCTTC; CDR3aa: CASSGLAGYNEQFF
abundance: NA; d_gene: NA; v_gene: TRBV6-1; j_gene: TRBJ1-5; CDR3nt: TGTGCCAGCAGTTCACCCTCGGCGGGCTATCAGCCCCAGCATTTT; CDR3aa: CASSSPSAGYQPQHF
abundance: NA; d_gene: NA; v_gene: TRBV18; j_gene: TRBJ2-3; CDR3nt: TGTGCCAGCTCACCACTCCATGGGCCTAGCACAGATACGCAGTATTTT; CDR3aa: CASSPLHGPSTDTQYF
abundance: few; d_gene: NA; v_gene: TRBV7-2; j_gene: TRBJ2-1; CDR3nt: TGTGCCAGCACCCACCGGGACTACAATGAGCAGTTCTTC; CDR3aa: CASTHRDYNEQFF